This TCR beta chain comes out of a study of shared clonotypes between healthy human individuals. Background on the study: Three plates each covered CD4 naive and memory; CD8 naive two, CD8 memory one. Study conclusions and caveats: Naive subsets typically showed greater estimated richness than memory subsets.

Assay runs were performed at deep level. Method: immunoSEQ multiplex PCR; TCRdb's copy keeps in-frame clones and lacks some. The sample has about 580,000 clones; 95% to 98% are singletons. As defined, naive CD8 cells were CD45RO-negative and positively selected for CCR7, with terminally differentiated effector memory CD45RA+ cells excluded. As regards this clone: No antigen is known for it.

The CDR3 sequence is 15 residues long. The germline CDR1 and CDR2 sequences are KGHSH and LQKENI. Trimming took 8 bases from V and 1 from J, leaving 17 bases between them. The sequencing sample was made of naive CD8+ T cells sorted from blood. The V gene is TRBV18, the J gene TRBJ1-1; D may be TRBD1 (5 bases). The origin of this receptor is a man aged 25 to 40 in good health. The CDR3 DNA follows: TGTGCCAGCGCGTTCGTAGAGGGACCGAACACTGAAGCTTTCTTT. This codes for CASAFVEGPNTEAFF.